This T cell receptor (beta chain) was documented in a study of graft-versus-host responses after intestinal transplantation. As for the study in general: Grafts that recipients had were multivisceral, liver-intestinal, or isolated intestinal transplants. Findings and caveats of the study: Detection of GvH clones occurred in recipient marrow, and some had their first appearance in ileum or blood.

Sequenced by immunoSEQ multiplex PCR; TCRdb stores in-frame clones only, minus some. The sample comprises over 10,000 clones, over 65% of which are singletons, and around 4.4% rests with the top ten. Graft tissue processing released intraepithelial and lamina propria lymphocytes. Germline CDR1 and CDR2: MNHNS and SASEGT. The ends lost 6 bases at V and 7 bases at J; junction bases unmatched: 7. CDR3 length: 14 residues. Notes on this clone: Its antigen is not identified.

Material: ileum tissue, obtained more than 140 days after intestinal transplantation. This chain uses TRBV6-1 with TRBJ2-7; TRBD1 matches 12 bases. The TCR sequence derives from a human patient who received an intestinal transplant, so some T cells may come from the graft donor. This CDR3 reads CASSAGTGGGEQYF. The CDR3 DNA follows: TGTGCCAGCAGCGCCGGGACAGGGGGCGGAGAGCAGTACTTC.